This T cell receptor beta chain was identified during a study of post-analysis software for immune sequencing data. Study background: Patients with relapsing-remitting, secondary progressive and progressive-relapsing multiple sclerosis courses were all represented. General observations from the study: Comparison with controls showed significantly lower normalized Chao1 diversity in multiple sclerosis patients. Elevated frequency relative to controls characterized 4 or 5 TRBV segments in patients, TRBV5-6, TRBV5-1 and TRBV20-1 among them. Samples from one preparation batch, clustered by F measure, grouped strongly together.

Prepared libraries of TCR beta cDNA carried unique molecular identifiers. MiXCR, applied by TCRdb to the PCR reads, yields one record per CDR3 protein. The sample carries 740,000 or so distinct CDR3 sequences, approximately 53% recorded once. The CDR3 runs to 16 residues. CDR1 ENHRY and CDR2 SYGVKD come from the germline V gene. V lost 0 bases and J 3 bases, leaving 12 bases between the germline ends. Remarks on this clonotype: Its antigen is still unknown.

This sequence originates from a girl between 10 and 17 years old with multiple sclerosis. Sample: blood. The chain couples TRBV10-3 to TRBJ1-5; tentatively, D is TRBD1 (6 bases). CDR3: CAISESQTGYNQPQHF. The CDR3 DNA reads TGTGCCATCAGTGAGTCCCAGACAGGATACAATCAGCCCCAGCATTTT.